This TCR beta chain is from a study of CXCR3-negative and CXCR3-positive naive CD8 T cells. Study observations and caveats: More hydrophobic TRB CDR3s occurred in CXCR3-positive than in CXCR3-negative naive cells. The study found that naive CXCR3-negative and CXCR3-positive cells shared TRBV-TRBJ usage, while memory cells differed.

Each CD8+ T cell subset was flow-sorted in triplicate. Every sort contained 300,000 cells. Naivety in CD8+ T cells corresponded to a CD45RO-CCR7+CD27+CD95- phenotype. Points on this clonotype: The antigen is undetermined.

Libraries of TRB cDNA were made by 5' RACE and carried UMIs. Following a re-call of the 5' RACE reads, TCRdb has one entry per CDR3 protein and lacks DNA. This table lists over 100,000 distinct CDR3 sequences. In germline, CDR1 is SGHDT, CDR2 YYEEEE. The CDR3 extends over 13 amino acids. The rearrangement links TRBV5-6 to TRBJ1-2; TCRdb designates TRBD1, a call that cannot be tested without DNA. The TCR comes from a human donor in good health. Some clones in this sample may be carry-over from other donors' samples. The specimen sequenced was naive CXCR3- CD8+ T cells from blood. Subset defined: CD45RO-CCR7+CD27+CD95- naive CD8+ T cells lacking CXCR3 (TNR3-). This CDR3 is CASSLGPVYGYTF.